One sample yielded the 23 T cell receptor beta chains listed below, sequenced in a study of identical twins. From the 5' RACE reads, TCRdb called clonotypes with MiXCR, one entry per CDR3 protein. The sample shows more than 400,000 distinct CDR3 sequences, roughly 15% of them seen only once. These sequences were also reported in another study, on yellow fever vaccine responses in identical twins.

The sequenced sample was CD4+ T cells sorted from blood. Source of these receptors: a young woman in good health.

This clonotype turned up a few times. The chain has TRBV12-3 or TRBV12-4 and TRBJ2-7; the D gene is possibly TRBD2 (5 bases). Trimming cost V 3 bases and J 7 bases, with 10 bases left between them. The CDR3 length is 12 residues. CDR3 in amino acids: CASSFDGGEQYF. In DNA, the CDR3 is TGTGCCAGCAGTTTTGACGGCGGGGAGCAGTACTTC.

The table lists this clonotype with a few counts. The J gene is TRBJ2-5, the V gene TRBV20-1; 8 bases are a match to TRBD1. The length of the CDR3 is 14 residues. In germline, CDR1 is DFQATT, CDR2 SNEGSKA (reference sequence). J gave up 4 bases and V 5 bases, and 9 bases lay outside the gene matches. Here the CDR3 DNA reads TGCAGTGCTGCTCCAGGGGGCGCGGTAGAGACCCAGTACTTC. It codes for CSAAPGGAVETQYF.

This clonotype turned up a few times. The chain couples TRBV7-9 to TRBJ2-2, with D unclear. Germline V gene sequence: CDR1 SEHNR, CDR2 FQNEAQ (reference sequence). CDR3 size: 14 residues. Between the trimmed V and J ends, which lost 7 bases and 1 base, there was a span of 10 bases. This CDR3 reads CASISKRNTGELFF. The CDR3 DNA follows: TGTGCCAGCATCAGCAAGCGGAACACCGGGGAGCTGTTTTTT.

This chain links TRBV7-6 with TRBJ1-4; D not resolved. V dropped 0 bases and J dropped 2 bases, with 13 bases sitting between them. This CDR3 contains 17 residues. The germline CDR1 and CDR2 sequences are SGHVS and FNYEAQ. The CDR3 reads CASSLALTAGTNEKLFF. In DNA form, the CDR3 reads TGTGCCAGCAGCTTAGCGCTAACGGCAGGCACTAATGAAAAACTGTTTTTT.

The chain links TRBV12-3 or TRBV12-4 to TRBJ2-7; D might be TRBD1 or TRBD2, each matching 5 bases. This CDR3 region has 17 residues. The V end was cut by 2 bases, the J end by 3 bases, with 20 bases between. The CDR3 DNA is TGTGCCAGCAGTTTATCCCTCGGGGCCGATAACCTCTACGAGCAGTACTTC. This codes for CASSLSLGADNLYEQYF.

This clonotype has just a few counts. The chain is built from TRBV2 and TRBJ2-5, with TRBD1 matching 8 bases. V lost 6 bases and J lost 0; bases outside the gene matches: 9. The CDR3 has 16 amino acids. Germline V gene data show CDR1 as SNHLY and CDR2 as FYNNEI. Here the CDR3 reads CASRLSGTGNQETQYF. Here the CDR3 DNA reads TGTGCCAGCAGACTTTCCGGGACAGGAAACCAAGAGACCCAGTACTTC. The full variable domain, completed using reference TRBV2 and TRBJ2-5, is EPEVTQTPSHQVTQMGQEVILRCVPISNHLYFYWYRQILGQKVEFLVSFYNNEISEKSEIFDDQFSVERPDGSNFTLKIRSTKLEDSAMYFCASRLSGTGNQETQYFGPGTRLLVL.

This clonotype was observed a handful of times. This sequence joins TRBV7-2 and TRBJ2-7; the D is unclear. This CDR3 is built from 12 residues. Germline CDR1 reads SGHTA; CDR2 reads FQGNSA. Trimming left V 1 base short and J 3 bases short, with 4 bases between. CDR3 region: CASSLDVYEQYF. The CDR3 bases are TGTGCCAGCAGCTTAGATGTCTACGAGCAGTACTTC. The variable domain in full, with the rest retrieved from reference TRBV7-2 and TRBJ2-7, is GAGVSQSPSNKVTEKGKDVELRCDPISGHTALYWYRQSLGQGLEFLIYFQGNSAPDKSGLPSDRFSAERTGGSVSTLTIQRTQQEDSAVYLCASSLDVYEQYFGPGTRLTVT.

The rearrangement joins TRBV27 to TRBJ1-4, with D perhaps TRBD1 (5 bases). Between the trimmed V and J ends, which lost 5 bases and 10 bases, there was a span of 23 bases. The CDR3 has 16 residues. Germline CDR1 is MNHEY and CDR2 is SMNVEV (reference sequence). CDR3 residues: CASSALQGVSTGKLFF. The CDR3 region has the DNA TGTGCCAGCAGTGCCCTCCAAGGGGTTTCGACGGGAAAACTGTTTTTT. Based on the CDR3 plus reference TRBV27 and TRBJ1-4, the full variable domain is EAQVTQNPRYLITVTGKKLTVTCSQNMNHEYMSWYRQDPGLGLRQIYYSMNVEVTDKGDVPEGYKVSRKEKRNFPLILESPSPNQTSLYFCASSALQGVSTGKLFFGSGTQLSVL.

A few counts support this clonotype. The V and J genes are TRBV11-1 and TRBJ1-2; D call uncertain. V was pared by 3 bases and J by 2 bases, with 22 bases between. The germline V gene encodes CDR1 SGHAT and CDR2 FQDESV (reference sequence). The CDR3 has 18 residues. The CDR3, as DNA: TGTGCCAGCAGCTTCGTGATCGGGAGATCTATCGGAAACTATGGCTACACCTTC. Protein product: CASSFVIGRSIGNYGYTF.

This clonotype appeared a few times. J is TRBJ1-4 and V is TRBV6-1; 8 bases are shared with TRBD1. V lost 4 bases, J lost 7 bases, and 2 bases stayed unmatched. The CDR3 covers 13 residues. The V gene's germline CDR1 is MNHNS and CDR2 SASEGT. The CDR3 nucleotides are TGTGCCAGCAGTGGTGACAGGGGTGAAAAACTGTTTTTT. It is translated as CASSGDRGEKLFF.

The chain uses TRBV20-1 and TRBJ2-1; D remains ambiguous. This CDR3 comprises 15 residues. Germline-derived CDR1 and CDR2 are DFQATT and SNEGSKA (reference sequence). Trimming pared 2 bases from V and 8 bases from J, leaving 19 bases between. The chain's CDR3 is CSARSTNSVKHEQFF. The DNA of the CDR3 is TGCAGTGCTAGATCCACTAATTCGGTTAAGCATGAGCAGTTCTTC.

This clonotype was seen only a few times. The chain uses TRBV20-1 and TRBJ2-3, with 9 bases lining up with TRBD1. The V gene's germline CDR1 is DFQATT and CDR2 SNEGSKA (reference sequence). This CDR3 contains 15 residues. The V and J ends lost 6 bases and 0 bases, in that order; junction bases with no gene match: 7. The CDR3 reads CSAPTGTGSTDTQYF. The CDR3 region has the DNA TGCAGTGCCCCGACCGGGACAGGGAGCACAGATACGCAGTATTTT.

This clonotype was observed a few times. The chain recombines TRBV28 with TRBJ1-1; D remains unclear. The germline V gene encodes CDR1 MDHEN and CDR2 SYDVKM. Trimming took off 7 bases at V and 0 bases at J, with 6 bases between the two ends. CDR3 length equals 12 residues. CDR3 in amino acids: CASTSVNTEAFF. CDR3 bases: TGTGCCAGCACGTCAGTGAACACTGAAGCTTTCTTT.

This clonotype occurred a few times. The V call is TRBV5-1, the J call TRBJ1-1; 7 nucleotides match TRBD1. The V segment lost 4 bases and the J segment 1 base; nucleotides outside the gene matches: 7. Germline V gene sequence: CDR1 SGHRS, CDR2 YFSETQ. CDR3 length equals 15 residues. The CDR3 DNA follows: TGCGCCAGCAGCGAAACGGACAGGAGGAACACTGAAGCTTTCTTT. The encoded protein is CASSETDRRNTEAFF.

This clonotype showed up just a few times. The V and J genes are TRBV20-1 and TRBJ1-2; 9 bases match TRBD1. This CDR3 spans 14 amino acids. V lost 3 bases, J lost 1 base, and 3 bases stayed unmatched. Germline CDR1 and CDR2: DFQATT and SNEGSKA (reference sequence). This chain's CDR3 is CSASTGGLNYGYTF. As DNA, the CDR3 is TGCAGTGCTAGTACAGGGGGCCTTAACTATGGCTACACCTTC.

The V gene is TRBV5-1, the J gene TRBJ2-1; the D is unclear. The CDR3 is 15 amino acids. Germline lookup yields CDR1 SGHRS and CDR2 YFSETQ. V dropped 0 bases and J dropped 8 bases, with 15 bases sitting between them. The CDR3 here is CASSLARSDLDEQFF. For the CDR3, the DNA is TGCGCCAGCAGCTTGGCCAGGTCGGATTTGGATGAGCAGTTCTTC.

This clonotype was counted only a few times. This rearrangement joins TRBV10-3 to TRBJ1-5; D is undetermined. V was pared by 6 bases and J by 4 bases, with 13 bases between. Germline V gene sequence: CDR1 ENHRY, CDR2 SYGVKD. The CDR3 loop spans 14 amino acids. CDR3 in amino acids: CAISPDGVNQPQHF. In nucleotides, the CDR3 is TGTGCCATCAGCCCCGATGGGGTGAATCAGCCCCAGCATTTT.

The DNA for the CDR3 is TGTGCCAGCTCCCCGGAGGGGCGGGGAACCTCCTACGAGCAGTACTTC. It translates to CASSPEGRGTSYEQYF. The rearrangement joins TRBV18 to TRBJ2-7; possibly TRBD2 for D (6 bases). The germline V and J ends were trimmed by 6 bases and 0 bases, with 18 bases remaining between them. In germline, CDR1 is KGHSH, CDR2 LQKENI. The CDR3 extends over 16 amino acids.

This clonotype was observed at least ten times. This rearrangement joins TRBV12-3 or TRBV12-4 to TRBJ2-2; D possibly matches TRBD1 or TRBD2 (5 bases each). V gave up 4 bases and J gave up 1 base, with 10 bases separating them. The CDR3 runs to 15 residues. CDR3 amino acids: CASSSGTLNTGELFF. In DNA form, the CDR3 reads TGTGCCAGCAGTTCCGGGACGCTGAACACCGGGGAGCTGTTTTTT.

The chain joins TRBV20-1 to TRBJ2-1; 7 bases map to TRBD1. CDR3 length: 13 residues. V dropped 3 bases and J dropped 6; count of bases not matched to a gene: 5. The germline V gene has CDR1 DFQATT and CDR2 SNEGSKA (reference sequence). The CDR3 DNA follows: TGCAGTGCTAGGTTGGGGACAGCCAATGAGCAGTTCTTC. The encoded protein is CSARLGTANEQFF.

V is TRBV10-2 and J is TRBJ1-2; the D is unclear. Germline lookup yields CDR1 WSHSY and CDR2 SAAADI. This CDR3 comprises 14 residues. V was cut by 2 bases and J by 4 bases, with 11 bases left in between. As DNA, the CDR3 is TGCGCCAGCAGTGAGGGGGTGTCAACCTATGGCTACACCTTC. This translates into CASSEGVSTYGYTF.

This clonotype was counted ten times or more. The chain has TRBV5-1 and TRBJ2-2; the D gene is possibly TRBD1 (5 bases). Germline V gene lookup returns CDR1 SGHRS and CDR2 YFSETQ. V lost 4 bases to trimming and J lost 2 bases, with 15 bases between them. The CDR3 is 16 residues long. The CDR3 loop reads CASSLLGHLNTGELFF. DNA for the CDR3: TGCGCCAGCAGCCTCCTAGGACACCTAAACACCGGGGAGCTGTTTTTT.

This clonotype showed up just a few times. This chain uses TRBV28 with TRBJ2-1; TRBD2 matches 12 bases. From germline, CDR1 is MDHEN and CDR2 SYDVKM. V trimming: 4 bases; J trimming: 8 bases; junction bases outside the gene matches: 6. CDR3 length: 15 residues. The CDR3 protein is CASSSPSGGAYEQFF. The CDR3 DNA reads TGTGCCAGCAGTTCCCCTAGCGGGGGGGCCTATGAGCAGTTCTTC.